This TCR beta chain stems from a study of blood T cells in healthy people across ages. Broader study findings: Naive T cell percentage strongly correlated with TCR beta diversity. Whereas aged donors had fewer naive CD4+ cells, long-lived donors had more of them and higher diversity.

Primed by a sample-barcoded 5' primer and a J-beta primer mix, a second PCR proceeded for about 6 to 11 cycles. TCRdb recomputed calls from the 5' RACE reads with MiXCR, one row per CDR3 protein. The sample includes about 1.7 million distinct CDR3 sequences, about 30% of them seen just once. The V end was cut by 6 bases, the J end by 8 bases, with 16 bases between. The CDR3 totals 14 residues. Germline CDR1 is SNHLY and CDR2 is FYNNEI. This clonotype has just a few counts. Its cognate antigen is unknown. The TCR was taken from a woman under 40 in good health. V gene TRBV2 combines with J gene TRBJ1-4, with a weak D call TRBD1 (5 bases). Specimen: blood. The CDR3 loop reads CASSLGREVEKLFF. As DNA, the CDR3 is TGTGCCAGCAGCCTGGGCAGGGAAGTAGAAAAACTGTTTTTT.